These 3 T cell receptor beta chains were all obtained from the same sample, sequenced in a study of Ad26.COV2.S vaccination and SARS-CoV-2 variants. Treatment noted: over 15 received Ad26.COV2.S at low or high dose, single or two shots; 5 received placebo; per-sample allocation not given. The samples date from day 63 after the first vaccine or placebo injection. The repertoire was sequenced with immunoSEQ multiplex PCR; TCRdb's copy has only in-frame clones and lacks some. Of 200,000 to 250,000 clones in the sample, around 89% were seen once. The sample consisted of peripheral blood, taken in a trial of Ad26.COV2.S vaccine versus placebo. The receptors shown here come from a person aged 18 to 59 who received the Ad26.COV2.S COVID-19 vaccine or a placebo.

The chain employs TRBV2 and TRBJ2-3; the match to TRBD2 covers 12 bases. The J segment lost 1 base and the V segment lost 2 bases, leaving 7 bases of the junction unmatched. Germline V CDR1 and CDR2: SNHLY, FYNNEI. The CDR3 is 18 residues long. The CDR3 region is CASSESGLAGPGTDTQYF. CDR3 sequence (DNA): TGTGCCAGCAGTGAATCCGGACTAGCGGGGCCTGGCACAGATACGCAGTATTTT.

The chain links TRBV6-4 to TRBJ1-1, with D perhaps matching TRBD1 (6 bases). The CDR3 extends over 12 amino acids. In germline, CDR1 is MRHNA, CDR2 SNTAGT. The germline V and J ends were trimmed by 5 bases and 8 bases, with 12 bases remaining between them. This chain's CDR3 is CASSSGGGEAFF. The CDR3 coding sequence is TGTGCCAGCAGTTCGGGGGGGGGCGAAGCTTTCTTT.

The chain links TRBV7-8 to TRBJ2-2, with a tentative D call TRBD1 (5 bases). Trimming left V 3 bases short and J 5 bases short, with 10 bases between. This CDR3 contains 14 residues. The germline V gene has CDR1 SGHVS and CDR2 FQNEAQ. CDR3 amino acids: CASSLWGETGELFF. The DNA for the CDR3 is TGTGCCAGCAGCTTGTGGGGCGAGACCGGGGAGCTGTTTTTT. Full variable domain (remainder filled in from reference TRBV7-8 and TRBJ2-2): GAGVSQSPRYKVAKRGQDVALRCDPISGHVSLFWYQQALGQGPEFLTYFQNEAQLDKSGLPSDRFFAERPEGSVSTLKIQRTQQEDSAVYLCASSLWGETGELFFGEGSRLTVL.